A selection of T cell receptor beta chains follows, all from one sample in a study of T cell repertoires in cytomegalovirus infection. TCRdb used MiXCR to reprocess the reads, holding one entry per CDR3 protein. The sample holds 500,000 or so distinct CDR3 sequences; 16% are singletons and the top ten take more than 20%. Material: CD8+ T cells from PBMCs. Receptor source: a human donor in good health (CMV status not recorded). Some clones in this sample may be carry-over from other donors' samples. The CDR3 runs from the conserved cysteine through the conserved F or W. D genes are given only for firm matches. Expanded clones are given a class, and other clones once, few, many or no size at all.

d_gene	v_gene	abundance	j_gene	CDR3nt	CDR3aa
NA	TRBV5-6	NA	TRBJ2-1	TGTGCCAGCAGCTTAGAAATGTTAGTAGATAGCGGTCAGGGGGATGAGCAGTTCTTC	CASSLEMLVDSGQGDEQFF
TRBD1	TRBV5-4	NA	TRBJ1-1	TGTGCCAGCAGCACGGGACAGGGTGAGACTGAAGCTTTCTTT	CASSTGQGETEAFF
TRBD1	TRBV6-5	NA	TRBJ1-1	TGTGCCAGCAGTTTGACCGACAGGGGACAAGCTTTCTTT	CASSLTDRGQAFF
NA	TRBV6-1	NA	TRBJ1-2	TGTGCCAGCAGTAATCCAGGGGCTCGCGTTTATGGCTACACCTTC	CASSNPGARVYGYTF
NA	TRBV11-2	NA	TRBJ1-4	TGTGCCAGCAGCCTCACAGGGAGGAATAATGAAAAACTGTTTTTT	CASSLTGRNNEKLFF
NA	TRBV6-5	NA	TRBJ2-2	TGTGCCAGCAGTTACAGGTGGAATAGCGATTACACCGGGGAGCTGTTTTTT	CASSYRWNSDYTGELFF
TRBD1	TRBV5-5	NA	TRBJ1-2	TGTGCCAGCAGCTTGATGCAGGGGGTTGTCTATGGCTACACCTTC	CASSLMQGVVYGYTF
NA	TRBV7-9	many	TRBJ1-1	TGTGCCAGCAGCTTAGGCAAGTCCCCAGAAGGGGCTTTCTTT	CASSLGKSPEGAFF
NA	TRBV7-9	many	TRBJ1-5	TGTGCCAGCAGCTTAGCAGATGCCCCGAATCAGCCCCAGCATTTT	CASSLADAPNQPQHF
TRBD1	TRBV18	few	TRBJ1-1	TGTGCCAGCTCACTGCTCGACAGGGACCTCACTGAAGCTTTCTTT	CASSLLDRDLTEAFF
TRBD2	TRBV2	few	TRBJ2-1	TGTGCCAGCCGGCAAGCGGGAGGAAGCAATGAGCAGTTCTTC	CASRQAGGSNEQFF
NA	TRBV10-3	NA	TRBJ2-1	TGTGCCATCCGGGGCCTCTCCGTCCGGGAGCAGTTCTTC	CAIRGLSVREQFF
TRBD2	TRBV7-9	few	TRBJ2-7	TGTGCCAGCAGCGCGGGAGGCTCCTATTTCGAGCAGTACTTC	CASSAGGSYFEQYF
TRBD2	TRBV28	NA	TRBJ2-7	TGTGCCAGCACCCTAGCGGGATTATCCTACGAGCAGTACTTC	CASTLAGLSYEQYF
NA	TRBV7-9	many	TRBJ2-3	TGTGCCAGCAGCTCTGTGGGGGATACGCAGTATTTT	CASSSVGDTQYF
TRBD1	TRBV7-9	many	TRBJ1-4	TGTGCCAGCAGCTCCCGGGACAGGGATGGAGAAAAACTGTTTTTT	CASSSRDRDGEKLFF
NA	TRBV7-9	many	TRBJ2-1	TGTGCCAGCAGGGGGTCAGGAGAGCGGAGAGGGCAGTTCTTC	CASRGSGERRGQFF
TRBD1	TRBV4-2	few	TRBJ1-2	TGTGCCAGCATAGGACAGGGGGCGATTAATGGCTACACCTTC	CASIGQGAINGYTF
NA	TRBV19	few	TRBJ2-4	TGTGCCAGTTTCGAAAGAACCAAAAACATTCAGTACTTC	CASFERTKNIQYF
NA	TRBV29-1	few	TRBJ2-7	TGCAGCGTACTACTAGCTTCGAGCTCCTACGAGCAGTACTTC	CSVLLASSSYEQYF
NA	TRBV6-6	NA	TRBJ2-5	TGTGCCAGCGTCGGGACACCCGGAATTCAAGAGACCCAGTACTTC	CASVGTPGIQETQYF
TRBD1	TRBV11-2	few	TRBJ1-4	TGTGCCAGCAGCTTAGTCTTTGGACGGACAGGTGAAAAACTGTTTTTT	CASSLVFGRTGEKLFF
NA	TRBV6-1	many	TRBJ2-2	TGTGCCAGCAGTGATTGGGGTCGAGCCGGGGAGCTGTTTTTT	CASSDWGRAGELFF
TRBD1	TRBV23-1	many	TRBJ2-1	TGCGCCTCTAAAGCCCCCGGGGACAGGGACTGCAATGAGCAGTTCTTC	CASKAPGDRDCNEQFF
NA	TRBV7-2	many	TRBJ2-3	TGTGCCAGCAGCCAGTTTGTCAGGGCTCCTAGCACAGATACGCAGTATTTT	CASSQFVRAPSTDTQYF
TRBD1	TRBV28	many	TRBJ2-1	TGTGCCAGCAGTCAGGACAGGGGTGCCTACAATGAGCAGTTCTTC	CASSQDRGAYNEQFF
NA	TRBV20-1	NA	TRBJ2-1	TGCAGTCCCATAGAGGCGATTGAACTCGAAAAGGCCCAGTTCTTC	CSPIEAIELEKAQFF
TRBD2	TRBV9	NA	TRBJ2-6	TGTGCCAGCAGCGTCCCCTTACTAGCGGTTGACTCTGGGGCCAACGTCCTGACTTTC	CASSVPLLAVDSGANVLTF
NA	TRBV6-6	many	TRBJ2-2	TGTGCCAGCAGTCCTCGACTAGGTTTAGTCGCCGGGGAGCTGTTTTTT	CASSPRLGLVAGELFF
NA	TRBV27	many	TRBJ2-1	TGTGCCAGCAAATACATGGGACGGACACTATACAATGAGCAGTTCTTC	CASKYMGRTLYNEQFF